This TCR beta chain was recovered during a study of regulatory T cells in long-lasting Graves disease. The CDR3 runs to 18 residues. V dropped 3 bases and J dropped 2; count of bases not matched to a gene: 8. Germline V lookup: CDR1 MDHEN, CDR2 SYDVKM. This sample's time point: newly diagnosed GD, antithyroid drugs for less than 3 months. The TCR library was made from RNA that had been extracted from PBMCs in TRIzol. Graves' disease diagnoses followed American Thyroid Association guidelines. General observations from the study: Segments TRBV28, TRBJ1-2 and TRBJ2-5 showed preferential usage in persistent disease.

This clonotype was seen repeatedly, ten times or more. Its antigen is unknown. Arm-PCR of CDR3 regions with iRepertoire HTBI primers generated TCR beta libraries. TCRdb analysed the multiplex PCR reads with MiXCR anew, one entry per CDR3 protein. The data contain fewer than 550,000 distinct CDR3 sequences, roughly 15% of them singletons. These records were also assigned to another study, of T cells in Graves' hyperthyroidism and ophthalmopathy. As reported in that work: The HTBI primer set served for first-round RT-PCR of the TCR CDR3.

The chain combines TRBV28 with TRBJ2-6; the match to TRBD1 covers 9 bases. The specimen comprised peripheral blood mononuclear cells (PBMCs), sampled at new diagnosis, from a patient treated with antithyroid drugs. The receptor was isolated from a woman between 18 and 30 years old with Graves disease. The CDR3 DNA reads TGTGCCAGCAGTTTGCCCCCGGGACAGGGTGCTGGGGCCAACGTCCTGACTTTC. Protein sequence: CASSLPPGQGAGANVLTF. Full variable domain (rest looked up from reference TRBV28 and TRBJ2-6): DVKVTQSSRYLVKRTGEKVFLECVQDMDHENMFWYRQDPGLGLRLIYFSYDVKMKEKGDIPEGYSVSREKKERFSLILESASTNQTSMYLCASSLPPGQGAGANVLTFGAGSRLTVL.